This T cell receptor (beta chain) was identified during a study of shared clonotypes between healthy human individuals. In the CD4+ fraction, cells were divided into CD45RA+ naive and CD45RA-negative memory subsets. The length of the CDR3 is 14 residues. V lost 8 bases to trimming and J lost 0 bases, with 13 bases between them. CDR1 is SNHLY, CDR2 FYNNEI, per germline. Findings of the study overall: Donor scarcity curtailed the genetic and exposure-history diversity represented herein. An expected dependence of interdonor clonotype sharing on sequencing depth was noted.

A remark on this clone: Its cognate antigen is unknown.

Each cell subset's genomic DNA was divided evenly among several immunoSEQ plates. Produced via immunoSEQ multiplex PCR; TCRdb's table is partial and in-frame only. The top ten hold around 0.45% of the sample, which has over 1.5 million clones, 95% to 99% seen once. V usage is TRBV2 and J usage is TRBJ1-2; TRBD1 is a possible D gene (5 bases). Sequencing was carried out using naive CD4+ T cells sorted from blood. Described subset: CD45RA+ positively selected. This TCR was sampled from a man aged 25-40 years in good health. CDR3 sequence reads: CASGTELSNYGYTF. CDR3 coding DNA: TGTGCCAGCGGGACCGAACTTTCTAACTATGGCTACACCTTC.